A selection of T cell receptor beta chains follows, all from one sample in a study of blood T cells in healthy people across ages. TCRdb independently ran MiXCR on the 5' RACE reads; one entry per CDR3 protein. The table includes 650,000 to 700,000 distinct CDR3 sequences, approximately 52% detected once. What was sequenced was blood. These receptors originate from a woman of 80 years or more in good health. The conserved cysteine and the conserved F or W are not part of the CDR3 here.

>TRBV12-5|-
ASGFGSGRISSYEQY
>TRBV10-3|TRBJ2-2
AINRGRTGELF
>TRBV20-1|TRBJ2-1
SARAGGPNNEQF
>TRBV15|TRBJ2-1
ATSRGWTVPDNEQF
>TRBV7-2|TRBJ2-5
ASSLGAQGRETQY
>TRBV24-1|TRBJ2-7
ATSDYHEQY
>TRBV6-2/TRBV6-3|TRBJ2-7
ASSYHSGTGQSSYEQY
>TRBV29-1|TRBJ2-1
SGLDSINEQF
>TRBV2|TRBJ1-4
ASRLWQVPGEKLF
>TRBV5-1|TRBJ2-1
ASSPQAGKDEQF
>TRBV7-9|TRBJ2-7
ASSWRERSEQY
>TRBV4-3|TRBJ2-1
ASGLGVNEQF
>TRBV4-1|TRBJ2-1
ASSSQTSGTSGLNEQF
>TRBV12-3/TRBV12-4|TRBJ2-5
ASSLTRTSQETQY
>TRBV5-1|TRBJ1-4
ASSFDGGRFIEKLF
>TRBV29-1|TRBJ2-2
SVEEGQSDTGELF
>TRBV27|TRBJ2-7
ASSFETSGRNEQY
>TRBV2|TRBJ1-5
ASSSPKAQH
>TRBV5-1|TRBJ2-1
ASTPGGRSDEQF
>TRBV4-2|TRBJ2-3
ASSSSSGRTTDTQY
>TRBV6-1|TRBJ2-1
ASSEASRGGNEQF
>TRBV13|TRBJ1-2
ASSPSRLTPGGSGYT
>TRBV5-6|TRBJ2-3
ASSLGSSHRNTQY
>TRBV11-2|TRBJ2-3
ASSSQTSSNTQY
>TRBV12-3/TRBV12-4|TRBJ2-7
ASSPQLPGAYEQY
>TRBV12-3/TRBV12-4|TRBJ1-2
ASILAGRPYGYT
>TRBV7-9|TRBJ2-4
ASSQGTGQNIQY
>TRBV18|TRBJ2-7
ASSLYSPGQGTAYEQY
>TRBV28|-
ASSLGQWGGSYNEQY
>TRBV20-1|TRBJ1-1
SARDGFSGAF
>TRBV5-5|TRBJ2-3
ASSPPRLAGSDTQY
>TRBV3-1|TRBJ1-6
ASSLGRFSPLH
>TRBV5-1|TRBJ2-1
ASSLVLAGGPANEQF
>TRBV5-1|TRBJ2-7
ASSHDGTYEQY
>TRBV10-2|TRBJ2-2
ASRGQGTNTGELF
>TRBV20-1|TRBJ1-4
SAPGHLNEKLF
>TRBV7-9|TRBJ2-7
ASSRSSYEQY
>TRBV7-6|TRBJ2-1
ASSPRLASSSYEQF
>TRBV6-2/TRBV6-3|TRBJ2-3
ASRRGQSADTQY
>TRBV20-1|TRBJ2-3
SASAPWDRSTDTQY
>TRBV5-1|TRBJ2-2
ASSWDAGELF
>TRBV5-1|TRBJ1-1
ASSPGMWTEAF
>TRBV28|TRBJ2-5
ASSLLRPRGETQY
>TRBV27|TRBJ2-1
ASTPGERTVLNEQF
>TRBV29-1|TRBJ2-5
SVEWTAPASETQY
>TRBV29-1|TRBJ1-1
SVRTNMNTEAF
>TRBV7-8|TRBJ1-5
VSTNRDRTFNQPQH
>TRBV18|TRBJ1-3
ASSSGTADSGNTIY
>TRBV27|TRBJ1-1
ASSLKGSGQGMNTEAF
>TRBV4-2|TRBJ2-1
ASGTGTSGTYYNEQF
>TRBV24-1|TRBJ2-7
ATILASRAGYEQY
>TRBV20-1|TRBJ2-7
SARVPTPSSYEQY
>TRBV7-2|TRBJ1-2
ASSLSGAGSYGYT
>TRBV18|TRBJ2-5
ASSPDGVSSYNDQY